This T cell receptor (beta chain) was documented in a study of response to subunit inactivated influenza vaccine. Findings of the study overall: A suggestion made by the authors is that each seasonal influenza vaccination recruits few new T cells.

Trimming removed 4 bases from V and 4 bases from J, with 18 bases in between. The CDR3 length is 16 residues. Germline V gene data show CDR1 as SGHKS and CDR2 as YYEKEE (reference sequence). This clonotype has at least ten counts. As yet, its antigen is unknown. TCRdb analysed the RT-PCR reads with MiXCR anew, one entry per CDR3 protein. Seen here are 500,000 to 550,000 distinct CDR3 sequences, about 7.6% observed once, and the top ten hold over 10%. The sequence came from a man aged 45 to 75 who received an inactivated influenza vaccine. The sequences come from PBMCs from blood, collected approximately 25 months after vaccination. The rearrangement uses TRBV5-5 and TRBJ1-3; a possible D gene is TRBD1 (5 bases). The CDR3 region is CASSPISRASGNTIYF. In nucleotides, the CDR3 is TGTGCCAGCAGCCCTATCAGCAGGGCGAGCGGAAACACCATATATTTT.